Below are 25 T cell receptor beta chains sequenced from a single sample in a study of vaccination effects on CD4 cells after COVID-19. TCRdb's table, derived via immunoSEQ multiplex PCR, lists solely in-frame clones and lacks some. This table holds tens of thousands of clones, less than 80% found once. Cells that had been cultured for 9 to 10 days were the source of isolated CD4+ T cells. Participants were given two doses of BNT162b2 or mRNA-1273 vaccine. These TCRs' antigens remain unknown. The specimen was CD4+ T cells from PBMCs cultured without peptide, collected after COVID-19 vaccination. The receptors stem from a human donor who received a COVID-19 vaccine.

The chain combines TRBV5-8 with TRBJ2-7, with unresolved D. V was shortened by 2 bases and J by 3 bases, with 3 bases between the two germline ends. Germline V CDR1 and CDR2: SGHTS, YDEGEE. The CDR3 totals 11 residues. The CDR3 spells CASSFRYEQYF. CDR3 coding DNA: TGTGCCAGCAGCTTTCGCTACGAGCAGTACTTC.

The chain has TRBV6-1 and TRBJ1-5; maybe TRBD1 (5 bases). CDR3 size: 20 residues. CDR1 MNHNS and CDR2 SASEGT come from the germline V gene. Trimming took 1 base from V and 0 from J, leaving 22 bases between them. CDR3 amino acids: CASSEGPRDSISYSNQPQHF. For the CDR3, the DNA is TGTGCCAGCAGTGAAGGTCCCCGAGACAGCATCTCTTATAGCAATCAGCCCCAGCATTTT.

The V call is TRBV30, the J call TRBJ2-3; unclear D gene. Germline CDR1 reads GTSNPN; CDR2 reads SVGIG (reference sequence). Between the trimmed V and J ends, which lost 0 bases and 6 bases, there was a span of 13 bases. The CDR3 covers 14 residues. The CDR3 sequence: CAWSVNSLGDTQYF. The DNA for the CDR3 is TGTGCCTGGAGTGTGAACTCCCTAGGGGATACGCAGTATTTT.

V is TRBV6-5 and J is TRBJ2-7, with 7 bases that match TRBD1. The V segment lost 5 bases and the J segment 7 bases; nucleotides outside the gene matches: 8. The germline gives CDR1 MNHEY, CDR2 SVGAGI. This CDR3 is 13 amino acids long. The CDR3 is CASSPRTGREQYF. CDR3 coding DNA: TGTGCCAGCAGTCCCCGGACAGGACGGGAGCAGTACTTC.

The V gene is TRBV5-1, the J gene TRBJ2-1, with 13 nucleotides matching TRBD2. The V segment lost 3 bases and the J segment 7 bases; nucleotides outside the gene matches: 4. Per the germline V gene, CDR1 is SGHRS and CDR2 is YFSETQ. This CDR3 has 15 amino acids. This CDR3 is CASSWTSGRRNEQFF. CDR3 nucleotides: TGCGCCAGCAGCTGGACTAGCGGGAGAAGAAATGAGCAGTTCTTC.

The chain employs TRBV7-2 and TRBJ2-2, with TRBD2 matching 10 bases. Germline V CDR1 and CDR2: SGHTA, FQGNSA. This CDR3 spans 17 amino acids. Trimming removed 5 bases from V and 1 base from J; junction bases left unmatched: 7. The CDR3 protein is CASSKGLAGGNTGELFF. The CDR3 DNA follows: TGTGCCAGCAGCAAGGGATTAGCGGGAGGGAACACCGGGGAGCTGTTTTTT. Using reference TRBV7-2 and TRBJ2-2 for the parts outside the CDR3, the full variable domain is GAGVSQSPSNKVTEKGKDVELRCDPISGHTALYWYRQSLGQGLEFLIYFQGNSAPDKSGLPSDRFSAERTGGSVSTLTIQRTQQEDSAVYLCASSKGLAGGNTGELFFGEGSRLTVL.

The chain joins TRBV13 to TRBJ1-3; D gene uncertain. This CDR3 has 16 residues. Deletions cut 3 bases from V and 0 bases from J, with 12 bases between. CDR1 is PRHDT, CDR2 FYEKMQ, per germline (reference sequence). The CDR3, as DNA: TGTGCCAGCAGCTTTGGCGCCGGACTCTCTGGAAACACCATATATTTT. As protein: CASSFGAGLSGNTIYF.

V usage is TRBV6-6 and J usage is TRBJ1-1; 9 nucleotides align to TRBD1. V gave up 6 bases and J gave up 6 bases; unmatched junction bases: 11. Per the germline V gene, CDR1 is MNHNY and CDR2 is SVGAGI (reference sequence). The CDR3 has 15 amino acids. CDR3 in amino acids: CASRNRGRGSSEAFF. CDR3 bases: TGTGCCAGCAGGAACAGGGGGCGCGGTAGCTCTGAAGCTTTCTTT.

The chain combines TRBV5-6 with TRBJ2-4; D is undetermined. The CDR3 runs to 16 residues. The V gene's germline CDR1 is SGHDT and CDR2 YYEEEE. Deletions cut 1 base from V and 6 bases from J, with 17 bases between. The CDR3 is CASSLRMRHLGNIQYF. The CDR3 DNA reads as TGTGCCAGCAGCTTGAGGATGCGGCACCTGGGAAACATTCAGTACTTC.

The chain combines TRBV6-6 with TRBJ1-6; D is unresolved. The CDR3 spans 16 residues. The V gene's germline CDR1 is MNHNY and CDR2 SVGAGI (reference sequence). V was cut by 6 bases and J by 0 bases, with 12 bases left in between. The CDR3 DNA follows: TGTGCCAGCAGATGGGCTCCGAGCTCCTATAATTCACCCCTCCACTTT. This encodes CASRWAPSSYNSPLHF.

This clone showed up just once. The chain employs TRBV10-3 and TRBJ2-7, with 7 bases identical to TRBD1. Germline-derived CDR1 and CDR2 are ENHRY and SYGVKD. The CDR3 runs 13 residues. With V trimmed by 8 bases and J by 5 bases, 9 bases remained unmatched. This CDR3 is CAIGGQGVDEQYF. CDR3 coding DNA: TGTGCCATCGGCGGCCAGGGGGTAGACGAGCAGTACTTC.

The chain joins TRBV30 to TRBJ1-2, with 7 nucleotides matching TRBD1. V shed 5 bases, J shed 7 bases, and the junction held 4 bases outside the gene matches. Germline CDR1 GTSNPN, CDR2 SVGIG (reference sequence). This CDR3 contains 11 residues. Here the CDR3 reads CAWGTAAGYTF. The CDR3, as DNA: TGTGCCTGGGGGACAGCGGCTGGCTACACCTTC.

This clone was detected a few times. This chain joins TRBV24-1 and TRBJ1-6; D is ambiguous. V shed 1 base and J shed 7 bases, with 16 bases lying between them. The germline gives CDR1 KGHDR, CDR2 SFDVKD. The CDR3 runs to 17 residues. The CDR3 is CATSDFPLVGQNSPLHF. CDR3 sequence (DNA): TGTGCCACCAGTGATTTCCCTTTAGTGGGTCAGAATTCACCCCTCCACTTT.

The gene calls are TRBV27 and TRBJ2-1; 11 nucleotides match TRBD2. CDR3 length equals 14 residues. Germline CDR1 MNHEY, CDR2 SMNVEV (reference sequence). V was clipped by 5 bases and J by 6 bases; unmatched bases: 3. The CDR3 sequence is CASSVTSGTNEQFF. CDR3 sequence (DNA): TGTGCCAGCAGTGTGACTAGCGGGACCAATGAGCAGTTCTTC.

This chain uses TRBV7-2 with TRBJ1-1; D remains unclear. Germline CDR1 SGHTA, CDR2 FQGNSA. Trimming removed 1 base at V and 5 bases at J, with 5 bases between. The CDR3 has 12 amino acids. The CDR3 sequence: CASSLGRTEAFF. The CDR3 coding sequence is TGTGCCAGCAGCTTAGGACGGACTGAAGCTTTCTTT.

J is TRBJ1-4 and V is TRBV30, with D uncertain. The CDR3 runs to 14 residues. V lost 0 bases and J lost 8, with 13 bases in between. In germline, CDR1 is GTSNPN, CDR2 SVGIG (reference sequence). CDR3 amino acids: CAWSVLGSGEKLFF. The CDR3 DNA reads as TGTGCCTGGAGTGTACTGGGGTCAGGAGAAAAACTGTTTTTT.

The V call is TRBV5-1, the J call TRBJ2-3, with D unresolved. This CDR3 is built from 13 residues. Per germline, CDR1 SGHRS and CDR2 YFSETQ. Trimming took off 7 bases at V and 4 bases at J, with 13 bases between the two ends. CDR3 sequence reads: CASGDSRADTQYF. CDR3 bases: TGCGCCAGCGGAGACTCCCGGGCAGATACGCAGTATTTT. Full variable domain (missing parts from reference TRBV5-1 and TRBJ2-3): KAGVTQTPRYLIKTRGQQVTLSCSPISGHRSVSWYQQTPGQGLQFLFEYFSETQRNKGNFPGRFSGRQFSNSRSEMNVSTLELGDSALYLCASGDSRADTQYFGPGTRLTVL.

The rearrangement links TRBV2 to TRBJ2-3; 8 nucleotides match TRBD2. Germline CDR1 is SNHLY and CDR2 is FYNNEI. The CDR3 is 15 amino acids. The trim removed 6 bases at V and 5 bases at J, leaving 10 bases unmatched. This CDR3 reads CASSVVSGGGDTQYF. The CDR3 DNA follows: TGTGCCAGCAGCGTAGTCAGCGGGGGAGGAGATACGCAGTATTTT.

The chain carries TRBV12-3 or TRBV12-4 and TRBJ1-6; D uncertain. V was clipped by 5 bases and J by 10 bases, with 12 bases between them. The CDR3 runs to 13 residues. In DNA form, the CDR3 reads TGTGCCAGCAGTGCGGGTTTAAGGTCACCCCTCCACTTT. This translates into CASSAGLRSPLHF.

The sample holds a few counts of this clone. This sequence joins TRBV5-1 and TRBJ2-3; TRBD2 matches 7 bases. Per the germline V gene, CDR1 is SGHRS and CDR2 is YFSETQ. The CDR3 is 15 residues long. With 3 bases clipped from V and 2 bases from J, the junction kept 6 bases outside the gene matches. The CDR3 DNA is TGCGCCAGCAGCTGGAGGCGGGGGAACACAGATACGCAGTATTTT. It encodes CASSWRRGNTDTQYF.

This clone was seen only once. This chain links TRBV21-1 with TRBJ2-7; the table calls TRBD1, which could not be checked here. TRBV21-1 is shown as a pseudogene. The length of the CDR3 is 18 residues. CDR3 sequence reads: CASSKEGQGAGDFGEQYF. CDR3 DNA: TGTGCCAGCAGCAAAGAGGGACAGGGGGCGGGGGATTTCGGCGAGCAGTACTTC.

This sequence joins TRBV6-1 and TRBJ1-1; TRBD1 might be the D (6 bases). V dropped 2 bases and J dropped 2 bases, with 9 bases sitting between them. In germline, CDR1 is MNHNS, CDR2 SASEGT. The CDR3 contains 14 residues. CDR3 sequence (DNA): TGTGCCAGCAGTGAATTGGGGGCTAACACTGAAGCTTTCTTT. It yields the protein CASSELGANTEAFF.

The rearrangement uses TRBV2 and TRBJ2-5; D gene uncertain. CDR1 SNHLY and CDR2 FYNNEI come from the germline V gene. V was pared by 1 base and J by 5 bases, with 5 bases between. This CDR3 comprises 12 residues. In DNA form, the CDR3 reads TGTGCCAGCAGTGAAGGCAGGGAGACCCAGTACTTC. Protein: CASSEGRETQYF.

There are a few counts of this clone. The chain is built from TRBV30 and TRBJ1-2, with D tentatively TRBD1 (5 bases). The CDR3 loop spans 12 amino acids. With 2 bases removed from V and 4 bases from J, the gap between germline ends came to 8 bases. From germline, CDR1 is GTSNPN and CDR2 SVGIG (reference sequence). The CDR3 here is CAWSSDSYGYTF. In nucleotides, the CDR3 is TGTGCCTGGAGTTCCGACAGCTATGGCTACACCTTC.

This chain links TRBV6-5 with TRBJ1-1, with D perhaps TRBD1 (5 bases). Trimming stripped 1 base from V and 7 bases from J, with 13 bases between. This CDR3 has 14 amino acids. CDR1 and CDR2 (germline): MNHEY, SVGAGI. The CDR3 is CASSYLGRLNEAFF. In DNA, the CDR3 is TGTGCCAGCAGTTACTTGGGACGGTTAAATGAAGCTTTCTTT.